This T cell receptor (beta chain) was identified during a study of long-term antiretroviral therapy in people with HIV. Study details: Sampling started about a decade before the 2015 immediate-ART recommendation.

The length of the CDR3 is 11 residues. Germline V CDR1 and CDR2: MGHRA, YSYEKL. V lost 1 base and J lost 8, with 3 bases in between. The assay, immunoSEQ v3.0, was run at survey level. Profiling relied on immunoSEQ multiplex PCR, and the TCRdb table lists in-frame clones only, not all of them. The table includes 30,000 to 35,000 clones, approximately 75% detected once. The study's findings and limits: Clonal expansions arising prior to ART prevailed in the repertoire at every time point. Post-ART samples showed increased diversity that remained below transplant donor control levels. Compared with controls, HIV repertoires showed narrower CDR3 length ranges.

This clone was seen a handful of times. Its target is not known. V usage is TRBV4-1 and J usage is TRBJ2-1; D gene ambiguous. The receptor was derived from a man aged 45-65 years with HIV. Sequencing used unsorted PBMCs, obtained 3 years after starting antiretroviral therapy. In nucleotides, the CDR3 is TGCGCCAGCAGCCAAGGCCATGAGCAGTTCTTC. It specifies CASSQGHEQFF.